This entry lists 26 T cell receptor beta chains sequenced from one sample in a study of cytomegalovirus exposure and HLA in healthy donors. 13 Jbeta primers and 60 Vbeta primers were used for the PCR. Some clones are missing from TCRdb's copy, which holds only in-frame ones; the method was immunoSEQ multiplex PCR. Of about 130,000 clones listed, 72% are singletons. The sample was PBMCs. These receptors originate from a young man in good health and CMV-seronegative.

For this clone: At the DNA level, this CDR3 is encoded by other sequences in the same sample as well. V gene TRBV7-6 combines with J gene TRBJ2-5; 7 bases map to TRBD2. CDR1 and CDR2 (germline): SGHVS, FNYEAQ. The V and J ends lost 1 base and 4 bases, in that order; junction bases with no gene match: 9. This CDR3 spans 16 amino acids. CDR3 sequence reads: CASSLGLAGVLETQYF. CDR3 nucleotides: TGTGCCAGCAGCTTAGGACTGGCGGGGGTCTTAGAGACCCAGTACTTC.

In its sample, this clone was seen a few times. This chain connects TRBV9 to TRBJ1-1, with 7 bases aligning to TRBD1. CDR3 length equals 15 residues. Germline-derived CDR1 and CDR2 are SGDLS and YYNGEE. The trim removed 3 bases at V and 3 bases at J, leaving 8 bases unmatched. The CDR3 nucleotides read TGTGCCAGCAGCGGGGAGACAGGGATATACACTGAAGCTTTCTTT. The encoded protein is CASSGETGIYTEAFF.

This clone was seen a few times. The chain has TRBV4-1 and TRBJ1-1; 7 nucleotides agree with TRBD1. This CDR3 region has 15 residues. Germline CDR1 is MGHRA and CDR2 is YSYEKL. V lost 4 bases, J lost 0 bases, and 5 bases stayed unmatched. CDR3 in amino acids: CASSPGQAMNTEAFF. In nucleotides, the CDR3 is TGCGCCAGCAGCCCCGGACAGGCTATGAACACTGAAGCTTTCTTT.

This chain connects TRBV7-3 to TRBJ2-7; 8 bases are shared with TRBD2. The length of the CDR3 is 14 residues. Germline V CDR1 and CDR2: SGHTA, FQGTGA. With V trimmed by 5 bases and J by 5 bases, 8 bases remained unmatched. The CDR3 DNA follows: TGTGCCAGCAGCGAAAGCGGGGGCCCCGACGAGCAGTACTTC. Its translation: CASSESGGPDEQYF.

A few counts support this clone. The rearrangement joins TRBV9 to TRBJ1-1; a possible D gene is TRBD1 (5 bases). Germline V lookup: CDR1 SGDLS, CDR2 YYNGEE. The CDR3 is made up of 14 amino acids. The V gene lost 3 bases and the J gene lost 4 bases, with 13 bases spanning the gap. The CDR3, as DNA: TGTGCCAGCAGCGAAACTGGGGGGACCACTGAAGCTTTCTTT. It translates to CASSETGGTTEAFF.

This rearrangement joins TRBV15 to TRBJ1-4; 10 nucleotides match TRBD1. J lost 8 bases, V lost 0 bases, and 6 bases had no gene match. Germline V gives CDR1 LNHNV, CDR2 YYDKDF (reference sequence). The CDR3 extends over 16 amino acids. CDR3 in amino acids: CATSREGTGAGEKLFF. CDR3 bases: TGTGCCACCAGCAGAGAGGGGACAGGGGCTGGGGAAAAACTGTTTTTT.

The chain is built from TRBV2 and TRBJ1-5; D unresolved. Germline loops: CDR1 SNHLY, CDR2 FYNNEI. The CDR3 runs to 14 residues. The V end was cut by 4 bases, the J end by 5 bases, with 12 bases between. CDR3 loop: CASSAGYRDQPQHF. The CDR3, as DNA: TGTGCCAGCAGTGCCGGTTATAGAGATCAGCCCCAGCATTTT. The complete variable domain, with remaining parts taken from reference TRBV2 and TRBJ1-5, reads EPEVTQTPSHQVTQMGQEVILRCVPISNHLYFYWYRQILGQKVEFLVSFYNNEISEKSEIFDDQFSVERPDGSNFTLKIRSTKLEDSAMYFCASSAGYRDQPQHFGDGTRLSIL.

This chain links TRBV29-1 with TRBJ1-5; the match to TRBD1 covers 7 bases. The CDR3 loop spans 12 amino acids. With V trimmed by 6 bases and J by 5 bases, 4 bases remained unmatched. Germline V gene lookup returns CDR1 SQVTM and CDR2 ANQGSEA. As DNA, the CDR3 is TGCAGCGTCGGAACAGGGGATCAGCCCCAGCATTTT. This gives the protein CSVGTGDQPQHF. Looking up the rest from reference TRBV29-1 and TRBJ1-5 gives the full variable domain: SAVISQKPSRDICQRGTSLTIQCQVDSQVTMMFWYRQQPGQSLTLIATANQGSEATYESGFVIDKFPISRPNLTFSTLTVSNMSPEDSSIYLCSVGTGDQPQHFGDGTRLSIL.

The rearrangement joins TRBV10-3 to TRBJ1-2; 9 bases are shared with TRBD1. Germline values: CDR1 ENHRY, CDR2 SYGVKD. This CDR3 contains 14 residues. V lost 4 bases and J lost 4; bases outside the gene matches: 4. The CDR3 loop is CAISVTGGIYGYTF. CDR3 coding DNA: TGTGCCATCAGTGTGACAGGGGGGATCTATGGCTACACCTTC.

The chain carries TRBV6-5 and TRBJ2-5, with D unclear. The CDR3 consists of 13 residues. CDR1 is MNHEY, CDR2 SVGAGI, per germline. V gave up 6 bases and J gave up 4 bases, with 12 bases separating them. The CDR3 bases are TGTGCCAGCAGGCCCGGAGCTCGAGAGACCCAGTACTTC. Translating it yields CASRPGARETQYF.

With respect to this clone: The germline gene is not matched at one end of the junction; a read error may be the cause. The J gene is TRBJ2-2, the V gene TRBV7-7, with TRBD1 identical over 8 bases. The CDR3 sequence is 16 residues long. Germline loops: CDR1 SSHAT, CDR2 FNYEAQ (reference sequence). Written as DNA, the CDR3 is TGTGCTAGCAGCTTTAGGACAGGGCGGGACACCGGGGAGCTGTTTTTT. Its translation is CASSFRTGRDTGELFF.

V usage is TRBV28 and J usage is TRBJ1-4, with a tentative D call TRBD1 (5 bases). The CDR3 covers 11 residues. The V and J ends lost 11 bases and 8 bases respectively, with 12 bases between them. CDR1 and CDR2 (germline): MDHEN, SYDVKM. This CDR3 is CASGVGEKLFF. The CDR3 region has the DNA TGTGCCTCGGGGGTGGGGGAAAAACTGTTTTTT. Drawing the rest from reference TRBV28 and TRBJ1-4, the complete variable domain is DVKVTQSSRYLVKRTGEKVFLECVQDMDHENMFWYRQDPGLGLRLIYFSYDVKMKEKGDIPEGYSVSREKKERFSLILESASTNQTSMYLCASGVGEKLFFGSGTQLSVL.

DNA for the CDR3: TGTGCCAGCAGTTATATGGCGGGAGTCCTGACTTTC. Protein product: CASSYMAGVLTF. The chain has TRBV6-6 and TRBJ2-6; possible D gene TRBD2, 6 bases. Germline V gene lookup returns CDR1 MNHNY and CDR2 SVGAGI (reference sequence). V was shortened by 3 bases and J by 13 bases, with 10 bases between the two germline ends. CDR3 length: 12 amino acids.

The CDR3 sequence is CASSSPLGGFPLYEQYF. The CDR3 DNA sequence: TGTGCCAGCAGTTCCCCCCTCGGGGGGTTTCCCCTTTACGAGCAGTACTTC. This chain connects TRBV27 to TRBJ2-7; 7 bases agree with TRBD2. The CDR3 contains 17 residues. J was trimmed by 4 bases and V by 4 bases; bases with no gene match: 16. Germline CDR1 reads MNHEY; CDR2 reads SMNVEV (reference sequence).

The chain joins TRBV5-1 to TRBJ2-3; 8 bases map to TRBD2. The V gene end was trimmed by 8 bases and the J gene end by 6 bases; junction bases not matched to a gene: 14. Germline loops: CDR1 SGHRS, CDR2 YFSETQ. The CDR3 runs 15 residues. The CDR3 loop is CASNSRAGGSDTQYF. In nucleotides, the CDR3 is TGCGCCAGTAACAGCCGGGCGGGGGGCTCGGATACGCAGTATTTT.

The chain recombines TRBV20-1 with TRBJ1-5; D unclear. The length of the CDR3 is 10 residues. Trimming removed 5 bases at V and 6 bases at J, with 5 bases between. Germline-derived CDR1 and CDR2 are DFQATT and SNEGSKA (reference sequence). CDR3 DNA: TGCAGTGCTCCGGTTCAGCCCCAGCATTTT. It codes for CSAPVQPQHF.

The CDR3 sequence: CASSSLSTDTQYF. The DNA for the CDR3 is TGCGCCAGCAGCTCCCTTAGCACAGATACGCAGTATTTT. The rearrangement uses TRBV5-1 and TRBJ2-3, with D unclear. The CDR3 totals 13 residues. V gave up 3 bases and J gave up 0 bases, with 5 bases separating them. The germline gives CDR1 SGHRS, CDR2 YFSETQ.

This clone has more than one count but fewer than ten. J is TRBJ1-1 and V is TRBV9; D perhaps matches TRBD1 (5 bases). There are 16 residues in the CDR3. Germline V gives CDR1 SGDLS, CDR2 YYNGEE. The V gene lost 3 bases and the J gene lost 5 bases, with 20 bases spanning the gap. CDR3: CASSASTVGIRTEAFF. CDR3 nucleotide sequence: TGTGCCAGCAGCGCTTCGACAGTGGGGATCAGGACTGAAGCTTTCTTT.

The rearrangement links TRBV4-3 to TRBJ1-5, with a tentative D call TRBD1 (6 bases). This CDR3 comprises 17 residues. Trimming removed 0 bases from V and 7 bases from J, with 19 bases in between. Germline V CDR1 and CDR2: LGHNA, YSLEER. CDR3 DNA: TGCGCCAGCAGCCAAGACTTTGGTGCAGGGGAATACCAGCCCCAGCATTTT. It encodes CASSQDFGAGEYQPQHF.

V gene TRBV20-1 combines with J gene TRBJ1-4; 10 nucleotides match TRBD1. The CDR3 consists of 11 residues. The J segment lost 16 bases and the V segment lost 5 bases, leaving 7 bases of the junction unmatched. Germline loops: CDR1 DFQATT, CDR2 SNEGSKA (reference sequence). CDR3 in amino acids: CSAGQGVLRFF. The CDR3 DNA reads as TGCAGTGCTGGACAGGGGGTTTTACGGTTTTTT.

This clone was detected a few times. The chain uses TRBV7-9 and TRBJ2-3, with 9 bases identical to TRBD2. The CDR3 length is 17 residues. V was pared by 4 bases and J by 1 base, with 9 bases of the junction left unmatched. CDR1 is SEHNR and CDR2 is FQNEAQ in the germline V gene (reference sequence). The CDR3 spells CASSSDGVAGGTDTQYF. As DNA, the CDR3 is TGTGCCAGCAGCTCAGATGGAGTAGCGGGGGGCACAGATACGCAGTATTTT.

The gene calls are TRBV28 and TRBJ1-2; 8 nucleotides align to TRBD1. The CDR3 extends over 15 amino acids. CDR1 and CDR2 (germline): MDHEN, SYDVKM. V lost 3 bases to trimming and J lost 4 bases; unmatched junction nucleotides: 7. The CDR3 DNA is TGTGCCAGCAGTTTGATAACAGGGGGGAGCTATGGCTACACCTTC. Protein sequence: CASSLITGGSYGYTF.

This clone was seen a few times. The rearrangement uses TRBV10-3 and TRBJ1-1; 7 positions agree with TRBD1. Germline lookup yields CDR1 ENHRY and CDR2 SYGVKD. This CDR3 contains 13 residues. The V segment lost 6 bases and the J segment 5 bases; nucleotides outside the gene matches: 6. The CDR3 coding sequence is TGTGCCATCAGCGGAGGGGGCCAGACTGAAGCTTTCTTT. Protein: CAISGGGQTEAFF.

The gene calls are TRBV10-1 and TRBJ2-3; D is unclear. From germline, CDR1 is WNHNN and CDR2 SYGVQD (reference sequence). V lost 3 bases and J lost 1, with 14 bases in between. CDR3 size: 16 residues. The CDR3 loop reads CASSDVLVSGTDTQYF. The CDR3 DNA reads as TGCGCCAGCAGTGACGTACTGGTCTCGGGCACAGATACGCAGTATTTT.

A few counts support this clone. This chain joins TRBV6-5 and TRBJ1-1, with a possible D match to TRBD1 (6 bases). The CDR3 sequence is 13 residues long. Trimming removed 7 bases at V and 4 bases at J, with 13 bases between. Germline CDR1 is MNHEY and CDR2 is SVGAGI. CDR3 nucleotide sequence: TGTGCCAGCACCGGAGGGGGGGGCACTGAAGCTTTCTTT. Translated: CASTGGGGTEAFF.

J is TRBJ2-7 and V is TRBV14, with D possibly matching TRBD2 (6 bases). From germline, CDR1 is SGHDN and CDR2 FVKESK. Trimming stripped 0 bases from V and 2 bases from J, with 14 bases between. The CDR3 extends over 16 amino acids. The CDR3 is CASSQDSGTGTYEQYF. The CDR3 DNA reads TGTGCCAGCAGCCAAGATTCGGGGACTGGGACCTACGAGCAGTACTTC.